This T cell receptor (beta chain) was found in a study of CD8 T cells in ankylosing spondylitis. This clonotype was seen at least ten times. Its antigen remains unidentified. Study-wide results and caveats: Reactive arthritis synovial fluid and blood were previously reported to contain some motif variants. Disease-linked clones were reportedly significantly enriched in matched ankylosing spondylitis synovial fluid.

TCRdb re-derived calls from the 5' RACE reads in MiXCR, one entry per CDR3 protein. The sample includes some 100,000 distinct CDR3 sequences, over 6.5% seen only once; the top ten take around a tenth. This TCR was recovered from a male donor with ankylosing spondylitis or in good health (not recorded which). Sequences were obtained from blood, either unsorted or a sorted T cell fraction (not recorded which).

The CDR3 coding sequence is TGTGCCAGCCCCCTCCTAGCGGGAGGACCCTACGAGCAGTACTTC. Its protein product is CASPLLAGGPYEQYF. The chain couples TRBV27 to TRBJ2-7; 11 positions agree with TRBD2. The CDR3 totals 15 residues. The J segment lost 2 bases and the V segment lost 8 bases, leaving 8 bases of the junction unmatched. Germline CDR1 MNHEY, CDR2 SMNVEV (reference sequence).